This T cell receptor (beta chain) stems from a study of blood T cells in healthy people across ages. At the level of the study: About one barcoded TCR beta cDNA was captured per two T cells.

It was with a sample-barcoded 5' primer and a J-beta primer mix that a second PCR of roughly 7 to 12 cycles was run. TCRdb re-derived calls from the 5' RACE reads in MiXCR, one entry per CDR3 protein. The table shows 1.5 million to 2 million distinct CDR3 sequences, with about two fifths occurring only once. This clonotype was observed a few times. Its antigen is not known. Broader study findings: Age brought a roughly linear fall in TCR beta diversity measured per million T cells.

Sequencing was done on a sample of blood. The source is a human donor in good health.

CDR3 DNA sequence: TGTGCCAGCAGTTTACAGGGCCCGATATACAATGAGCAGTTCTTC. It translates to CASSLQGPIYNEQFF. The rearrangement uses TRBV28 and TRBJ2-1; TRBD1 might be the D (5 bases). CDR1 and CDR2 from the germline V gene are MDHEN and SYDVKM. The V gene lost 2 bases and the J gene lost 4 bases, with 12 bases spanning the gap. The CDR3 consists of 15 residues.